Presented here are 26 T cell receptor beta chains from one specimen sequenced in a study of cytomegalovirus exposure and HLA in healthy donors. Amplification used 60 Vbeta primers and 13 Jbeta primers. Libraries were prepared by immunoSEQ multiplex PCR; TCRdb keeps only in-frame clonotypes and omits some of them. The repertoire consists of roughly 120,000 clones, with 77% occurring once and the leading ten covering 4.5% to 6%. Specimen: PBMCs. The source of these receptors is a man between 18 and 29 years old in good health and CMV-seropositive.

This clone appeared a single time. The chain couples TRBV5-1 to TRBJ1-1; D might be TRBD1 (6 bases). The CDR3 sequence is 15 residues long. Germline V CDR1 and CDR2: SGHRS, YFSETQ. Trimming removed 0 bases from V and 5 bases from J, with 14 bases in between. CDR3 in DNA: TGCGCCAGCAGCTTGGTCCAGGGGAGAGAAACTGAAGCTTTCTTT. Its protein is CASSLVQGRETEAFF. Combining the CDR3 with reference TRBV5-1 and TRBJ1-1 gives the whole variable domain KAGVTQTPRYLIKTRGQQVTLSCSPISGHRSVSWYQQTPGQGLQFLFEYFSETQRNKGNFPGRFSGRQFSNSRSEMNVSTLELGDSALYLCASSLVQGRETEAFFGQGTRLTVV.

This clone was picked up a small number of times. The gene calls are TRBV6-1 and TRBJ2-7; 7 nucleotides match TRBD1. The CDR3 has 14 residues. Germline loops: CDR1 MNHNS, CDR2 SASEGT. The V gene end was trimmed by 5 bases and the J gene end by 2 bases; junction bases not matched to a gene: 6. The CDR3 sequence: CASSTGVPPYEQYF. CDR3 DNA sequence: TGTGCCAGCAGTACAGGGGTTCCCCCCTACGAGCAGTACTTC.

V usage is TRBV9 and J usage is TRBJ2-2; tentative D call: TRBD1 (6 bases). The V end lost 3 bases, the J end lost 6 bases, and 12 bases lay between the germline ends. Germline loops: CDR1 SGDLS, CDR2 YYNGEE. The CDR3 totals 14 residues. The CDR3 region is CASSDTGSPGELFF. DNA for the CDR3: TGTGCCAGCAGCGATACAGGGAGCCCCGGGGAGCTGTTTTTT.

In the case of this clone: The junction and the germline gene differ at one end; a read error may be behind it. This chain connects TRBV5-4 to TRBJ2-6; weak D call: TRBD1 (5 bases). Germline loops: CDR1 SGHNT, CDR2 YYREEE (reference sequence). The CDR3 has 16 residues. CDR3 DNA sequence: TGTGCCAGCAGACCTGGACAACTCTCTGGGGCCAACGGCCTGACTTTC. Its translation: CASRPGQLSGANGLTF. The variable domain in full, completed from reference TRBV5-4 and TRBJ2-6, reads ETGVTQSPTHLIKTRGQQVTLRCSSQSGHNTVSWYQQALGQGPQFIFQYYREEENGRGNFPPRFSGLQFPNYSSELNVNALELDDSALYLCASRPGQLSGANGLTFGAGSRLTVL.

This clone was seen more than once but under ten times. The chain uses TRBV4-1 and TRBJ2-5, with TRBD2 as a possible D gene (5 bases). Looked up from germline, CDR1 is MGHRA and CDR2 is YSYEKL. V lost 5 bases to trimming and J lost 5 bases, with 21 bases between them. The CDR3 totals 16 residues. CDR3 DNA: TGCGCCAGCAGCAGTCGAATGGCGGGTTCTGGGGAGACCCAGTACTTC. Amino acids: CASSSRMAGSGETQYF.

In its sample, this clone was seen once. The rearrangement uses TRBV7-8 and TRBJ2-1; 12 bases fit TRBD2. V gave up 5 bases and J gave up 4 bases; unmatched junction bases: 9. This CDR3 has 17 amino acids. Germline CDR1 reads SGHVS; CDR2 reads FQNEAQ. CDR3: CASSLRTSGTTYNEQFF. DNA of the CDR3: TGTGCCAGCAGCCTACGGACTAGCGGGACCACTTACAATGAGCAGTTCTTC.

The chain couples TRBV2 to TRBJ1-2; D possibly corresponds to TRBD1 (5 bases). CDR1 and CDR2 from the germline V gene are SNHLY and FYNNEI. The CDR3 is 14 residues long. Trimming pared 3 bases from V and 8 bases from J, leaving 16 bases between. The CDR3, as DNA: TGTGCCAGCAGTGAGACAGTTAACGCGGGAGGCTACACCTTC. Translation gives CASSETVNAGGYTF.

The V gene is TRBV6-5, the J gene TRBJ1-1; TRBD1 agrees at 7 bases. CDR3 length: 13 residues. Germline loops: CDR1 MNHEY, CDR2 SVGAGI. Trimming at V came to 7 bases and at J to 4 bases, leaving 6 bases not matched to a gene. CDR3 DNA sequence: TGTGCCAGCACCAGGGGGGTTGGCACTGAAGCTTTCTTT. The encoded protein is CASTRGVGTEAFF.

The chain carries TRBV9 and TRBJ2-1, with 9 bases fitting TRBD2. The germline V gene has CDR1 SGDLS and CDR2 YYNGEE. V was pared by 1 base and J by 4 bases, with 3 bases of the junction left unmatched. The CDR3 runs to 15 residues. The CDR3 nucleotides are TGTGCCAGCAGCGTATTTAGCGGGGGATACAATGAGCAGTTCTTC. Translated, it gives CASSVFSGGYNEQFF.

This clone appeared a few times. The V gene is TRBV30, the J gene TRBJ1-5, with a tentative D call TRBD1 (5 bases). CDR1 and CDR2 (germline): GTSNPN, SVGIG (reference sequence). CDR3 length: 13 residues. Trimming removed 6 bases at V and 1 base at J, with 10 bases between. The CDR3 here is CACHKGSNQPQHF. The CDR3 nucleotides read TGTGCCTGCCATAAGGGGAGCAATCAGCCCCAGCATTTT.

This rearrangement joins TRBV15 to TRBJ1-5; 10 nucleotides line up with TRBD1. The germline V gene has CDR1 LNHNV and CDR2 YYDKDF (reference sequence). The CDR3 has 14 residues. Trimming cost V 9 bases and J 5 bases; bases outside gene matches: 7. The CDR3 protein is CATQGQGNYQPQHF. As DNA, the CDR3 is TGTGCCACTCAGGGACAGGGGAACTATCAGCCCCAGCATTTT.

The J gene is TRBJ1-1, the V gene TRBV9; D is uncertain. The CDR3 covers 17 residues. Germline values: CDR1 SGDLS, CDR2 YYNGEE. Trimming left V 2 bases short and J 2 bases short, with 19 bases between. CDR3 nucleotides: TGTGCCAGCAGCGTGGTCCGGGGAGGTGGTAGAAACACTGAAGCTTTCTTT. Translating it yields CASSVVRGGGRNTEAFF.

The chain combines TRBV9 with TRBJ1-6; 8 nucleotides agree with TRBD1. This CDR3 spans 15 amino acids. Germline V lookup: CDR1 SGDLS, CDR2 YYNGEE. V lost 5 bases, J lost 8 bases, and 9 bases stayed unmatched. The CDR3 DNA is TGTGCCAGCAGACCTACCGGGACAGGCGATTCACCCCTCCACTTT. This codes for CASRPTGTGDSPLHF.

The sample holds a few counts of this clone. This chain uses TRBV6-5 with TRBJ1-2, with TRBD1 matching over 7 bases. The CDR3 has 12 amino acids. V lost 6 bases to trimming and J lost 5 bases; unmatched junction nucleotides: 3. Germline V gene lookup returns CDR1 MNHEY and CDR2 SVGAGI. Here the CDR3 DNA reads TGTGCCAGCAGCGGGACAGCTTATGGCTACACCTTC. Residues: CASSGTAYGYTF.

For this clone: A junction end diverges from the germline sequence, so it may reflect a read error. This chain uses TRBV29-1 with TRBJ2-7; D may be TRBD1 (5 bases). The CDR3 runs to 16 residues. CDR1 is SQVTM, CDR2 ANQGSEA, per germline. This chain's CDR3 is CSVEDPSTAPSYEQHF. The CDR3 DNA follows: TGCAGCGTTGAAGACCCTTCGACAGCACCTTCCTACGAGCAGCACTTC.

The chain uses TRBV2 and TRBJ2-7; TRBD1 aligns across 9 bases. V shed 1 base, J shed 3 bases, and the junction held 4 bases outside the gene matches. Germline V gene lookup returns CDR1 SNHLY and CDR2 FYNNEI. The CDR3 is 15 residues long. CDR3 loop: CASSEGTGDLYEQYF. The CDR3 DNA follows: TGTGCCAGCAGTGAAGGGACAGGGGATCTCTACGAGCAGTACTTC.

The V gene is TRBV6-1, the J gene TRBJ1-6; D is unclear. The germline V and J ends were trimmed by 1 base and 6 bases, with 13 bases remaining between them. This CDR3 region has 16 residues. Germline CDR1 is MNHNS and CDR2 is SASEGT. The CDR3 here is CASSEVRATTNSPLHF. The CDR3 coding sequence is TGTGCCAGCAGTGAAGTTAGAGCGACGACTAATTCACCCCTCCACTTT.

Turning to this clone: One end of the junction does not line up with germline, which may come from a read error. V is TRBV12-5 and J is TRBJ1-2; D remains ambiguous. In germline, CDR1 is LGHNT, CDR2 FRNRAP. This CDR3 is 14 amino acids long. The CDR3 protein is CVSGFSGGNYGYTF. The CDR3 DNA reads TGTGTTAGTGGTTTTTCGGGAGGTAACTATGGCTACACCTTC.

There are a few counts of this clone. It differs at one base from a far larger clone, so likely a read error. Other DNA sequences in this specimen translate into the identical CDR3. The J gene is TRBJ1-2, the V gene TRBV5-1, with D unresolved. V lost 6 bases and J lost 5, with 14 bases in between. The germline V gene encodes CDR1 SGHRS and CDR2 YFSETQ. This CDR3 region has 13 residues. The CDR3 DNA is TGCGCCAGCAACTACGGGGATGGTTATGGCTACACCTTC. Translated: CASNYGDGYGYTF. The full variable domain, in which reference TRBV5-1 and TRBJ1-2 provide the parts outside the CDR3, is KAGVTQTPRYLIKTRGQQVTLSCSPISGHRSVSWYQQTPGQGLQFLFEYFSETQRNKGNFPGRFSGRQFSNSRSEMNVSTLELGDSALYLCASNYGDGYGYTFGSGTRLTVV.

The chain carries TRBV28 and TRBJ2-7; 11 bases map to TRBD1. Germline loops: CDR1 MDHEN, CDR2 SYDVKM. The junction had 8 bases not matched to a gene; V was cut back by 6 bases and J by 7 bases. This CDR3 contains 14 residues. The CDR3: CASSIGQGAVEQYF. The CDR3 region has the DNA TGTGCCAGCAGCATCGGACAGGGGGCGGTAGAGCAGTACTTC.

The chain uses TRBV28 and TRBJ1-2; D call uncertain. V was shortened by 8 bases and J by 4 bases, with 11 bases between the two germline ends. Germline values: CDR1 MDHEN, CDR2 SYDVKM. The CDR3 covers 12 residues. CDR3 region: CASSKKIYGYTF. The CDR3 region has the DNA TGTGCCAGCTCTAAGAAAATCTATGGCTACACCTTC.

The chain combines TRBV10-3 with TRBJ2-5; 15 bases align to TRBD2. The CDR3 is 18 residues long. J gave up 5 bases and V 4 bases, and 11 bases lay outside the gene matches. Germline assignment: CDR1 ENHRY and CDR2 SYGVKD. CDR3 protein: CAISVTAGLAGGPETQYF. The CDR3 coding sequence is TGTGCCATCAGTGTCACGGCCGGACTAGCGGGAGGGCCGGAGACCCAGTACTTC.

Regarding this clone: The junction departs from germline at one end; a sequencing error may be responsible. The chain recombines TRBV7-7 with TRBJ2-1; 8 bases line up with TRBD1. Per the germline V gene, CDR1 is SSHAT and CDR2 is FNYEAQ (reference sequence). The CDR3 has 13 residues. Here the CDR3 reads CASSLGQGNEQFF. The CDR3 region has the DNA TGTGCTAGCAGCTTAGGACAGGGCAATGAGCAGTTCTTC.

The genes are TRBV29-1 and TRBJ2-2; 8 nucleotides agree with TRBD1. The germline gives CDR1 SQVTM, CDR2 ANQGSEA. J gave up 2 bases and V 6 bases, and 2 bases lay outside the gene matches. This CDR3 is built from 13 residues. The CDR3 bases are TGCAGCGTAGACAGGGGTAACACCGGGGAGCTGTTTTTT. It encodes CSVDRGNTGELFF.

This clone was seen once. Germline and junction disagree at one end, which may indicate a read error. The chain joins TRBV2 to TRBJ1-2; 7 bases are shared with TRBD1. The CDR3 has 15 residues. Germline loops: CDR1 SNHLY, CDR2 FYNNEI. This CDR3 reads CASSGPEGAHYGYAF. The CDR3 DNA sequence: TGTGCCAGCAGTGGACCAGAGGGGGCTCACTATGGCTACGCCTTC.

The CDR3 region has the DNA TGTGCCAGCAGCTTAGTCCTCAGGGCCGAAGCTTTCTTT. It is translated as CASSLVLRAEAFF. The rearrangement joins TRBV7-2 to TRBJ1-1; the D gene is possibly TRBD1 (5 bases). The V gene lost 1 base and the J gene lost 8 bases, with 11 bases spanning the gap. The length of the CDR3 is 13 residues. Germline assignment: CDR1 SGHTA and CDR2 FQGNSA.